This T cell receptor beta chain was observed in a study of blood T cell repertoires in COVID-19. Overall study context: Collection of acute and convalescent COVID-19 samples took place in the United States, Italy and Spain.

The V end was cut by 1 base, the J end by 4 bases, with 11 bases between. CDR1 and CDR2 (germline): SGDLS, YYNGEE. This CDR3 region has 14 residues. The assay was immunoSEQ multiplex PCR, and TCRdb's table has in-frame clones only and misses some. The table lists about 280,000 clones, around 89% of them singletons. This sequence originates from a middle-aged man with acute or convalescent COVID-19. V is TRBV9 and J is TRBJ1-1; possibly TRBD1 for D (6 bases). The sequencing sample was made of peripheral blood. The CDR3 spells CASSVPTGPTEAFF. The CDR3 nucleotides are TGTGCCAGCAGCGTACCGACAGGACCCACTGAAGCTTTCTTT.